The 9 T cell receptor beta chains below come from one sample, sequenced in a study. TCRdb ran MiXCR on the reads and lists one entry per CDR3 protein. The table shows around 5,200 distinct CDR3 sequences, with around 8.8% occurring only once. Sample: CD4+ T cells from synovial fluid. These receptors came from a human donor with rheumatoid arthritis.

This clonotype was seen only a few times. V gene TRBV3-1 combines with J gene TRBJ1-1; no reliable D call. The CDR3 spans 13 residues. Germline CDR1 and CDR2: LGHDT and YNNKEL (reference sequence). The ends were cut back, 1 base at V and 5 bases at J, with 8 bases in the middle. CDR3 sequence: CASSQATGTEAFF. The DNA for the CDR3 is TGTGCCAGCAGCCAAGCAACGGGGACTGAAGCTTTCTTT.

The sample holds a few counts of this clonotype. This chain connects TRBV28 to TRBJ2-5; 11 positions match TRBD2. CDR3 length: 16 residues. Germline-derived CDR1 and CDR2 are MDHEN and SYDVKM. The V segment lost 5 bases and the J segment 4 bases; nucleotides outside the gene matches: 9. CDR3 nucleotide sequence: TGTGCCAGCAGTGTTACTAGCGGGAGATTAGCAGAGACCCAGTACTTC. The encoded protein is CASSVTSGRLAETQYF.

The chain is built from TRBV3-1 and TRBJ2-5; no definite D call. Deletions cut 0 bases from V and 4 bases from J, with 9 bases between. Germline assignment: CDR1 LGHDT and CDR2 YNNKEL (reference sequence). The CDR3 is 14 amino acids. The CDR3 DNA sequence: TGTGCCAGCAGCCAAGACGTCAGGACAGAGACCCAGTACTTC. Residues: CASSQDVRTETQYF.

A few counts support this clonotype. This sequence joins TRBV19 and TRBJ1-5; D unresolved. Germline values: CDR1 LNHDA, CDR2 SQIVND (reference sequence). This CDR3 is 14 amino acids long. V lost 5 bases, J lost 7 bases, and 15 bases lay in between. Written as DNA, the CDR3 is TGTGCCAGTAGTGGGTCTTCAGAGGGCCAGCCCCAGCATTTT. Protein sequence: CASSGSSEGQPQHF.

This clonotype was detected only once. The CDR3 end shows no conserved phenylalanine or tryptophan, and so a read error is likely. The V and J genes are TRBV18 and TRBJ1-1, with D perhaps matching TRBD1 (5 bases). This CDR3 is built from 14 residues. V lost 2 bases and J lost 9, with 16 bases in between. Germline-derived CDR1 and CDR2 are KGHSH and LQKENI. The CDR3 nucleotides are TGTGCCAGCTCACCAGGGACGGAGGTTTTAAAAGCTTTCTCT. Its protein product is CASSPGTEVLKAFS.

This clonotype was picked up many times. The CDR3 DNA reads TGCGCCAGCAGCCCCGGGACTAGCGGGATCAATGAGCAGTTCTTC. Protein sequence: CASSPGTSGINEQFF. The chain couples TRBV5-1 to TRBJ2-1; TRBD2 matches at 13 bases. This CDR3 comprises 15 residues. Unmatched junction bases numbered 4, after V lost 4 bases and J lost 6 bases. Germline assignment: CDR1 SGHRS and CDR2 YFSETQ.

In this sample, this clonotype turned up many times. The V call is TRBV18, the J call TRBJ1-2; no firm D call. CDR1 and CDR2 from the germline V gene are KGHSH and LQKENI. V lost 1 base and J lost 8, with 14 bases in between. The CDR3 loop spans 14 amino acids. The CDR3 here is CASSPRTGGEGYTF. The CDR3 DNA follows: TGTGCCAGCTCACCACGCACGGGTGGAGAAGGCTACACCTTC. Full variable domain (outside the CDR3, taken from reference TRBV18 and TRBJ1-2): NAGVMQNPRHLVRRRGQEARLRCSPMKGHSHVYWYRQLPEEGLKFMVYLQKENIIDESGMPKERFSAEFPKEGPSILRIQQVVRGDSAAYFCASSPRTGGEGYTFGSGTRLTVV.

This clonotype was seen at least ten times. This chain links TRBV10-3 with TRBJ2-2; no firm D call. CDR1 is ENHRY, CDR2 SYGVKD, per germline. The V gene lost 5 bases and the J gene lost 0 bases, with 13 bases spanning the gap. The CDR3 covers 16 residues. This chain's CDR3 is CAISLFDTANTGELFF. CDR3 DNA sequence: TGTGCCATCAGTCTGTTCGACACCGCGAACACCGGGGAGCTGTTTTTT.

By its share, this clonotype is medium-sized (0.01 to 0.1%). This chain uses TRBV15 with TRBJ2-1; 9 nucleotides agree with TRBD2. Trimming cost V 0 bases and J 9 bases; bases outside gene matches: 9. This CDR3 has 16 residues. The germline V gene encodes CDR1 LNHNV and CDR2 YYDKDF (reference sequence). CDR3 residues: CATSRDLAGAGREQFF. The DNA of the CDR3 is TGTGCCACCAGCAGAGACTTAGCGGGAGCTGGCCGTGAGCAGTTCTTC.